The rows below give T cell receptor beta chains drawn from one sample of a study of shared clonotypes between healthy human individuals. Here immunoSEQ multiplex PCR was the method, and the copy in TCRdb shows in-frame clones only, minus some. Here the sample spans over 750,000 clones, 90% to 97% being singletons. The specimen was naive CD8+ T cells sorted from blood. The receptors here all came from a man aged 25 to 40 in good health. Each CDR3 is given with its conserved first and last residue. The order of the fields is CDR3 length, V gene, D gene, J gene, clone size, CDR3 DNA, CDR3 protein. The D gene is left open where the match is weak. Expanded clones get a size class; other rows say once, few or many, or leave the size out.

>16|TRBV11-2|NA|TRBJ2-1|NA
TGTGCCAGCAGCTTAGTTCAACTGAGCTCCTACAATGAGCAGTTCTTC
CASSLVQLSSYNEQFF
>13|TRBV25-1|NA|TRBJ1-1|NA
TGTGCAGCTATGAGGGGGTTTGGGACTGAAGCTTTCTTT
CAAMRGFGTEAFF
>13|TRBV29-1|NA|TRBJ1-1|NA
TGCAGCGCCACAGGGTTCATGAACACTGAAGCTTTCTTT
CSATGFMNTEAFF
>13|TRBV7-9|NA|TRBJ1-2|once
TGTGCCAGCAGCTTAGGCGGACAGAGCGGCTACACCTTC
CASSLGGQSGYTF
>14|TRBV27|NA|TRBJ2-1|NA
TGTGCCAGCAGTTTCGGGACGGATTACAATGAGCAGTTCTTC
CASSFGTDYNEQFF
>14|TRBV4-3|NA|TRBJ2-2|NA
TGCGCCAGCAGCCAGGACGGGAACACCGGGGAGCTGTTTTTT
CASSQDGNTGELFF
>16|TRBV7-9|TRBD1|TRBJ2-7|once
TGTGCCAGCACCCTAGTTTCCGCCAGGGGGCTTTACGAGCAGTACTTC
CASTLVSARGLYEQYF
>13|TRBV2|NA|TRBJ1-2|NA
TGTGCCAGCAAAGCACCGGGACAACCACAGGACACCTTC
CASKAPGQPQDTF
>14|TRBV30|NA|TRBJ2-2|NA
TGTGCCTGGAAGTCGGGAAGATCAACCGGGGAGCTGTTTTTT
CAWKSGRSTGELFF
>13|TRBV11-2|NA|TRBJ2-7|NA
TGTGCCAGCAGCTTAGCTGTATCCTACGAGCAGTACTTC
CASSLAVSYEQYF
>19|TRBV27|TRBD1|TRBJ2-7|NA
TGTGCCAGCAGTTTATATCACCCATCCGCGGACAGGGGGCACGACGAGCAGTACTTC
CASSLYHPSADRGHDEQYF
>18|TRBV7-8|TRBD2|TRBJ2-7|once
TGTGCCAGCAGGGTTCTATTAACGGGGCGGGAGGTTTCCTACGAGCAGTACTTC
CASRVLLTGREVSYEQYF
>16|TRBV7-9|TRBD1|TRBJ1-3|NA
TGTGCCAGCAGTTTTACGGGGACAGGATCTGGAAACACCATATATTTT
CASSFTGTGSGNTIYF
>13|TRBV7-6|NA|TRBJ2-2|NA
TGTGCCACCCTAGGAGAGGATAAGCGGGAGCTGTTTTTT
CATLGEDKRELFF
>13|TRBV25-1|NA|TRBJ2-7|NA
TGTGCCTTTGGCGAGGGAGTAACCTACGAGCAGTACTTC
CAFGEGVTYEQYF
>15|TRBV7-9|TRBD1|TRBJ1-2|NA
TGTGCCAGCAGCGAAACAGACAGGGTAATTGGCGGCTACACCTTC
CASSETDRVIGGYTF
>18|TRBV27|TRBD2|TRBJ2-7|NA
TGTGCCAGCAGTTTATCTAAAGGCGGTAGCGGGGTCGGGCGGGAGCAGTACTTC
CASSLSKGGSGVGREQYF
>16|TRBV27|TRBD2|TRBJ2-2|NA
TGTGCCAGCAGTCTCGGGGCTAGCGGAATAACCGGGGAGCTGTTTTTT
CASSLGASGITGELFF
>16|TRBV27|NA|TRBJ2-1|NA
TGTGCCAGCAGTTTCCACTCAGGGAGCTCCTACAATGAGCAGTTCTTC
CASSFHSGSSYNEQFF
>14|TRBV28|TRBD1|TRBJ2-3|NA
TGTGCCAGCAGTTTTAACAGGGGGCCAGATACGCAGTATTTT
CASSFNRGPDTQYF
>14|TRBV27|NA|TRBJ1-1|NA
TGTGCCAGTATGGACGGGGGGCTGAACACTGAAGCTTTCTTT
CASMDGGLNTEAFF
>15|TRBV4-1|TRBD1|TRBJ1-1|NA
TGCGCCAGCAGCCAAGGAAGGGGGGGGACAGATGAAGCTTTCTTT
CASSQGRGGTDEAFF
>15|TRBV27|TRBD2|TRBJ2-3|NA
TGTGCCAGCAGCAAGTTACTAGCGGGCACAGATACGCAGTATTTT
CASSKLLAGTDTQYF
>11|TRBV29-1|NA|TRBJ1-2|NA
TGCAGCGTTGAAGGGCGGGCTGGCTACACCTTC
CSVEGRAGYTF
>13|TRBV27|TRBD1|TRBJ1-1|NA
TGTGCCAGCTCGGGACAGATGAACACTGAAGCTTTCTTT
CASSGQMNTEAFF
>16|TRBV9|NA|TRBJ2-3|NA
TGTGCCAGCAGCGAAGGGCAGAGCCCTAGCACAGATACGCAGTATTTT
CASSEGQSPSTDTQYF
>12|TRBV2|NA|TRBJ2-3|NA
TGTGCCAGCAGTGTAGGGACAGATACGCAGTATTTT
CASSVGTDTQYF
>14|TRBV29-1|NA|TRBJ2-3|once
TGCAGCGTCGGATCAAGGGGGGCCGGAGATACGCAGTATTTT
CSVGSRGAGDTQYF
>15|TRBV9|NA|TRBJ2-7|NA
TGTGCCAGCAGCGTGGGACAATTCGATCCCTACGAGCAGTACTTC
CASSVGQFDPYEQYF
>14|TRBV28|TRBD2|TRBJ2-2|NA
TGTGCCAGCAGTTTTTCGGGGGGGCCCGGGGAGCTGTTTTTT
CASSFSGGPGELFF
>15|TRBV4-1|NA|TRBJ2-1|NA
TGCGCCAGCAGCCAAGATATTAGCCGGAACAATGAGCAGTTCTTC
CASSQDISRNNEQFF
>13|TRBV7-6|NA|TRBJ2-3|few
TGTGCCAGCAGCCCCGGAATGAGCGATACGCAGTATTTT
CASSPGMSDTQYF
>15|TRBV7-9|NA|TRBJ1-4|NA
TGTGCCAGCAGCTTAAGGACGGAGACAAATGAAAAACTGTTTTTT
CASSLRTETNEKLFF
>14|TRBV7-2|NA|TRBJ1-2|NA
TGTGCCAGCAGCTATGACCTTACCCTCTATGGCTACACCTTC
CASSYDLTLYGYTF
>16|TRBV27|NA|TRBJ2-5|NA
TGTGCCAGCAGTCGAGTTAGGGCAGACAAGCAAGAGACCCAGTACTTC
CASSRVRADKQETQYF
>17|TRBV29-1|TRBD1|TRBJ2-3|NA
TGCAGCGTAGGAGGGACAGGGGTTATACTGAGCACAGATACGCAGTATTTT
CSVGGTGVILSTDTQYF
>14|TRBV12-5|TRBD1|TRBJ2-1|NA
TGTGCTAGTGGTTTGGGACAGGGGAACAATGAGCAGTTCTTC
CASGLGQGNNEQFF
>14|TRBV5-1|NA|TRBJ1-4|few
TGCGCCAGCAGCCAGGGTATGTCTGGAGAAAAACTGTTTTTT
CASSQGMSGEKLFF
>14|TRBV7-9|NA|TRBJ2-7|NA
TGTGCCAGCAGCCGCCGGGATTATACCTACGAGCAGTACTTC
CASSRRDYTYEQYF
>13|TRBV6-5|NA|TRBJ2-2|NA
TGTGCCAGCAGCCTTTTAGGGGCCGGGGAGCTGTTTTTT
CASSLLGAGELFF
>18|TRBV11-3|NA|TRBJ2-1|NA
TGTGCCAGCAGCCCCAGCAGGTTCGGGGCGAGCTCCTACAATGAGCAGTTCTTC
CASSPSRFGASSYNEQFF
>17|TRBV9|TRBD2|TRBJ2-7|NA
TGTGCCAGCAGCGGTAGTCTCCGAGGCGGGAGAGCCTACGAGCAGTACTTC
CASSGSLRGGRAYEQYF
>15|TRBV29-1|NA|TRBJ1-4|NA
TGCAGCGTGAGGGTCGCCCCTGCGACTAATGAAAAACTGTTTTTT
CSVRVAPATNEKLFF
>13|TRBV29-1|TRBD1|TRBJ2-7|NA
TGCAGCGTTGTAGGACAGGGATCCTACGAGCAGTACTTC
CSVVGQGSYEQYF
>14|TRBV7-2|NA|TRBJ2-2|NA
TGTGCCAGCAGCGGCCCAGGGGAGATCGGGGAGCTGTTTTTT
CASSGPGEIGELFF
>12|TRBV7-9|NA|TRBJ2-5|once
TGTGCCAGCAACCTAGCACGAGAGACCCAGTACTTC
CASNLARETQYF
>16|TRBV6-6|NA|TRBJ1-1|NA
TGTGCCAGCAGTTACTCGAAAGAGGGACCGAACACTGAAGCTTTCTTT
CASSYSKEGPNTEAFF